These 7 T cell receptor beta chains came from one sample sequenced in a study of T cell responses to AZD1222 COVID-19 vaccine. Sequencing used immunoSEQ multiplex PCR; TCRdb keeps in-frame clones, though not all of them. Here the sample spans just under 75,000 clones, around 80% being singletons. Sequences were derived from peripheral blood, sampled 28 days after the second AZD1222 dose. The receptor source for this set is an adult who received the AZD1222 COVID-19 vaccine.

The chain carries TRBV28 and TRBJ1-4, with 8 bases identical to TRBD1. In germline, CDR1 is MDHEN, CDR2 SYDVKM. The CDR3 loop spans 11 amino acids. J was trimmed by 14 bases and V by 2 bases; bases with no gene match: 1. The CDR3 DNA is TGTGCCAGCAGTTTAAACAGGGGGCTGTTTTTT. Its protein product is CASSLNRGLFF.

The CDR3 nucleotides are TGCAGCGCAAACTCAGCGACTTCAGGGTCTGAAGCTTTCTTT. It specifies CSANSATSGSEAFF. The chain combines TRBV29-1 with TRBJ1-1; weak D call: TRBD1 (5 bases). Germline assignment: CDR1 SQVTM and CDR2 ANQGSEA. Trimming cost V 7 bases and J 6 bases, with 21 bases left between them. This CDR3 has 14 amino acids.

This chain joins TRBV5-8 and TRBJ2-7; 8 bases are shared with TRBD1. Germline CDR1 and CDR2: SGHTS and YDEGEE. Losses at the gene ends were 4 bases for V and 0 bases for J; bases not matched to a gene: 6. This CDR3 comprises 15 residues. This CDR3 reads CASSLGTGSSYEQYF. The CDR3 DNA reads TGTGCCAGCAGCCTTGGGACAGGAAGCTCCTACGAGCAGTACTTC.

This clone was counted a single time. This chain uses TRBV19 with TRBJ1-2; 7 bases map to TRBD1. V dropped 7 bases and J dropped 3; count of bases not matched to a gene: 8. The CDR3 loop spans 14 amino acids. The germline CDR1 and CDR2 sequences are LNHDA and SQIVND (reference sequence). The CDR3 here is CASKRQGGDYGYTF. In nucleotides, the CDR3 is TGTGCCAGTAAAAGACAGGGCGGCGACTATGGCTACACCTTC.

This chain connects TRBV6-5 to TRBJ1-1, with a tentative D call TRBD1 (5 bases). CDR1 is MNHEY, CDR2 SVGAGI, per germline. V was cut by 4 bases and J by 4 bases, with 10 bases left in between. The CDR3 runs 13 residues. The CDR3 spells CASSFQGSTEAFF. The CDR3 DNA follows: TGTGCCAGCAGTTTCCAGGGCTCCACTGAAGCTTTCTTT.

The chain joins TRBV7-9 to TRBJ1-2; D is possibly TRBD1 (5 bases). The germline V gene encodes CDR1 SEHNR and CDR2 FQNEAQ (reference sequence). CDR3 length: 14 residues. Deletions cut 3 bases from V and 5 bases from J, with 13 bases between. As DNA, the CDR3 is TGTGCCAGCAGCTTGACGGAGACAGTTTATGGCTACACCTTC. Amino acid sequence: CASSLTETVYGYTF.

The chain carries TRBV11-2 and TRBJ2-1; D is unresolved. The CDR3 has 14 residues. The ends were cut back, 0 bases at V and 5 bases at J, with 8 bases in the middle. In germline, CDR1 is SGHAT, CDR2 FQNNGV. The CDR3 loop reads CASSLDYGNNEQFF. DNA for the CDR3: TGTGCCAGCAGCTTAGATTATGGCAACAATGAGCAGTTCTTC.